Listed here are 9 T cell receptor beta chains from one sample, sequenced in a study of T-cell memory formation after mild COVID-19. One entry per CDR3 protein, called by TCRdb with MiXCR from the 5' RACE reads. Of 300,000 to 400,000 distinct CDR3 sequences in the sample, roughly 15% were seen once. The sequencing sample was made of PBMCs or a T cell subset sorted from them (not recorded which). These receptors were taken from a man aged 18 to 30 who had mild COVID-19 (a few samples of this study predate the infection). Cell type and time point are not known.

This sequence joins TRBV6-2 or TRBV6-3 and TRBJ2-7; 13 bases are shared with TRBD2. This CDR3 spans 15 amino acids. V lost 6 bases to trimming and J lost 5 bases; unmatched junction nucleotides: 7. Germline CDR1 reads MNHEY; CDR2 reads SVGEGT. This chain's CDR3 is CASSTSGGAANEQYF. CDR3 in DNA: TGTGCCAGCAGCACTAGCGGGGGGGCCGCAAACGAGCAGTACTTC.

This clonotype was observed many times. This chain connects TRBV7-9 to TRBJ1-5; no reliable D call. Deletions cut 1 base from V and 6 bases from J, with 13 bases between. The CDR3 length is 15 residues. Per germline, CDR1 SEHNR and CDR2 FQNEAQ (reference sequence). The CDR3 loop is CASSLGVGVLQPQHF. The CDR3 DNA sequence: TGTGCCAGCAGCTTAGGGGTCGGGGTTCTTCAGCCCCAGCATTTT.

The rearrangement joins TRBV5-1 to TRBJ2-4; TRBD1 matches 7 bases. V shed 1 base and J 6 bases; nucleotides not matched to a gene: 10. This CDR3 contains 16 residues. Per germline, CDR1 SGHRS and CDR2 YFSETQ. This CDR3 reads CASSLRTGALGNIQYF. CDR3 coding DNA: TGCGCCAGCAGCTTGAGAACAGGGGCCTTGGGAAACATTCAGTACTTC.

The rearrangement uses TRBV27 and TRBJ2-3, with TRBD1 identical over 12 bases. Germline CDR1 MNHEY, CDR2 SMNVEV (reference sequence). The CDR3 has 17 residues. J gave up 4 bases and V 3 bases, and 8 bases lay outside the gene matches. The CDR3 DNA sequence: TGTGCCAGCAGTTTCCTGGGGACAGGGGGCTTGGCAGATACGCAGTATTTT. Amino acids: CASSFLGTGGLADTQYF.

The V and J genes are TRBV9 and TRBJ1-6, with 9 bases matching TRBD1. V lost 0 bases and J lost 10; bases outside the gene matches: 2. The CDR3 sequence is 14 residues long. Per germline, CDR1 SGDLS and CDR2 YYNGEE. The CDR3 region is CASSVGQGESPLHF. CDR3 nucleotide sequence: TGTGCCAGCAGCGTAGGACAGGGGGAGTCACCCCTCCACTTT.

This clonotype was counted ten times or more. CDR3 sequence: CASSEQGDTDTQYF. The CDR3 region has the DNA TGTGCCAGCAGTGAACAGGGAGACACAGATACGCAGTATTTT. This chain joins TRBV2 and TRBJ2-3; D tentatively reads TRBD1 or TRBD2 (5 bases each). The CDR3 is 14 residues long. Germline loops: CDR1 SNHLY, CDR2 FYNNEI. Trimming shortened V by 2 bases and J by 2 bases, and 8 bases separated the two germline ends.

V is TRBV5-1 and J is TRBJ1-3, with 11 bases identical to TRBD1. Germline V gene data show CDR1 as SGHRS and CDR2 as YFSETQ. The CDR3 consists of 15 residues. Trimming at V came to 2 bases and at J to 7 bases, leaving 5 bases not matched to a gene. The CDR3 spells CASSFLGQGENTIYF. CDR3 in DNA: TGCGCCAGCAGCTTCTTGGGACAGGGGGAGAACACCATATATTTT.

The chain uses TRBV5-1 and TRBJ2-1, with 7 nucleotides matching TRBD1. V gave up 0 bases and J gave up 2 bases; unmatched junction bases: 5. The CDR3 spans 16 residues. Germline CDR1 reads SGHRS; CDR2 reads YFSETQ. The CDR3 DNA is TGCGCCAGCAGCTTGGAGCTGACAGGGCCCTACAATGAGCAGTTCTTC. Translating it yields CASSLELTGPYNEQFF.

This clonotype was detected only a few times. CDR3 sequence (DNA): TGTGCCAGTAGTGTCCGGGGACAGCCTCCCAACAATGAGCAGTTCTTC. Amino acid sequence: CASSVRGQPPNNEQFF. This chain joins TRBV19 and TRBJ2-1; 7 bases match TRBD1. With 5 bases clipped from V and 5 bases from J, the junction kept 12 bases outside the gene matches. CDR3 length equals 16 residues. Germline loops: CDR1 LNHDA, CDR2 SQIVND (reference sequence).